Below, 8 T cell receptor beta chains from the same sample are listed, as sequenced in a study of regulatory T cells in long-lasting Graves disease. Building the TCR beta libraries relied on iRepertoire HTBI primers, and CDR3 regions underwent Arm-PCR. MiXCR, applied by TCRdb to the multiplex PCR reads, yields one record per CDR3 protein. The sample has about 400,000 distinct CDR3 sequences, less than 20% seen once. Documented time point: newly diagnosed GD, antithyroid drugs for less than 3 months. The TCR library used RNA extracted from PBMCs. This sample comprised peripheral blood mononuclear cells (PBMCs), obtained at new diagnosis, from a patient treated with antithyroid drugs. The receptor set was obtained from a female donor with Graves disease.

This clonotype was seen ten or more times. This chain uses TRBV27 with TRBJ2-1, with a tentative D call TRBD2 (6 bases). CDR1 is MNHEY, CDR2 SMNVEV, per germline (reference sequence). This CDR3 has 14 residues. V gave up 7 bases and J gave up 7 bases, with 17 bases separating them. The DNA for the CDR3 is TGTGCCAGCAACACCCGGAGGGGCGGAAATGAGCAGTTCTTC. Translation: CASNTRRGGNEQFF.

This clonotype was detected a few times. The chain uses TRBV6-1 and TRBJ1-2; D is possibly TRBD1 (6 bases). The germline V gene has CDR1 MNHNS and CDR2 SASEGT. V was cut by 5 bases and J by 4 bases, with 11 bases left in between. This CDR3 spans 13 amino acids. The CDR3 is CASSPTGFYGYTF. The CDR3 nucleotides are TGTGCCAGCAGTCCGACAGGCTTCTATGGCTACACCTTC.

Ten or more counts support this clonotype. The chain combines TRBV3-1 with TRBJ1-3; no clear D gene. Trimming took 1 base from V and 1 from J, leaving 5 bases between them. Germline V gene data show CDR1 as LGHDT and CDR2 as YNNKEL (reference sequence). CDR3 length: 14 residues. The CDR3 DNA reads TGTGCCAGCAGCCAAGCGGGATCTGGAAACACCATATATTTT. Its protein is CASSQAGSGNTIYF. Drawing the rest from reference TRBV3-1 and TRBJ1-3, the complete variable domain is DTAVSQTPKYLVTQMGNDKSIKCEQNLGHDTMYWYKQDSKKFLKIMFSYNNKELIINETVPNRFSPKSPDKAHLNLHINSLELGDSAVYFCASSQAGSGNTIYFGEGSWLTVV.

The sample holds many counts of this clonotype. The chain links TRBV20-1 to TRBJ1-2; maybe TRBD1 (5 bases). Germline assignment: CDR1 DFQATT and CDR2 SNEGSKA (reference sequence). Trimming removed 6 bases from V and 2 bases from J, with 16 bases in between. This CDR3 spans 14 amino acids. CDR3 sequence: CSASLGPPNYGYTF. CDR3 DNA: TGCAGTGCCAGCTTGGGACCACCCAACTATGGCTACACCTTC.

This clonotype was observed many times. The gene calls are TRBV28 and TRBJ1-2; D is possibly TRBD1 (6 bases). Deletions cut 6 bases from V and 4 bases from J, with 21 bases between. CDR1 MDHEN and CDR2 SYDVKM come from the germline V gene. This CDR3 has 16 residues. In nucleotides, the CDR3 is TGTGCCAGCAGCACGCCGGGACATCGCAGGGGCTATGGCTACACCTTC. Translation gives CASSTPGHRRGYGYTF.

There are many counts of this clonotype. V usage is TRBV2 and J usage is TRBJ1-6; no definite D call. The CDR3 sequence is 12 residues long. V was trimmed by 5 bases and J by 14 bases, leaving 13 bases between them. Germline V lookup: CDR1 SNHLY, CDR2 FYNNEI. CDR3 in DNA: TGTGCCAGCAGTTTCTTGGGCCCGTCCCTCCACTTT. Protein sequence: CASSFLGPSLHF.

This clonotype came up many times. V and J are TRBV19 and TRBJ2-2, with 10 bases matching TRBD2. The V gene end was trimmed by 7 bases and the J gene end by 1 base; junction bases not matched to a gene: 3. In germline, CDR1 is LNHDA, CDR2 SQIVND (reference sequence). The CDR3 loop spans 15 amino acids. CDR3 sequence reads: CASKGTSENTGELFF. In DNA, the CDR3 is TGTGCCAGTAAAGGGACTAGCGAGAACACCGGGGAGCTGTTTTTT.

The rearrangement joins TRBV20-1 to TRBJ2-5; possible D gene TRBD2, 6 bases. The CDR3 sequence is 14 residues long. The germline V and J ends were trimmed by 2 bases and 7 bases, with 17 bases remaining between them. The germline V gene encodes CDR1 DFQATT and CDR2 SNEGSKA (reference sequence). The chain's CDR3 is CSARSLPVGGTQYF. CDR3 sequence (DNA): TGCAGTGCTAGATCCCTCCCGGTGGGAGGGACCCAGTACTTC.